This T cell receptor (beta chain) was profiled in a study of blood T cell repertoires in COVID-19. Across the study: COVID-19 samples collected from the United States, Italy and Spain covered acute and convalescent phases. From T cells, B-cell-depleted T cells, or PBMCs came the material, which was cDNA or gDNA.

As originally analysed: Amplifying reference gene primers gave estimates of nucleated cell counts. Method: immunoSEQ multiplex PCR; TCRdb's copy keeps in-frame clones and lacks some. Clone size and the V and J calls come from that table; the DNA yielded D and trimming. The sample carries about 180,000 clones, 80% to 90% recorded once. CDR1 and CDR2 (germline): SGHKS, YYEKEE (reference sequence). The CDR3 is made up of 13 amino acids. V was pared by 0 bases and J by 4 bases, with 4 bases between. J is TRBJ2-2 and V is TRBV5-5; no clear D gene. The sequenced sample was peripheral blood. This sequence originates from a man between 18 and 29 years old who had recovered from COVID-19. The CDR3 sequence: CASSLGGTGELFF. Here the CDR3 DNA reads TGTGCCAGCAGCTTGGGCGGCACCGGGGAGCTGTTTTTT.